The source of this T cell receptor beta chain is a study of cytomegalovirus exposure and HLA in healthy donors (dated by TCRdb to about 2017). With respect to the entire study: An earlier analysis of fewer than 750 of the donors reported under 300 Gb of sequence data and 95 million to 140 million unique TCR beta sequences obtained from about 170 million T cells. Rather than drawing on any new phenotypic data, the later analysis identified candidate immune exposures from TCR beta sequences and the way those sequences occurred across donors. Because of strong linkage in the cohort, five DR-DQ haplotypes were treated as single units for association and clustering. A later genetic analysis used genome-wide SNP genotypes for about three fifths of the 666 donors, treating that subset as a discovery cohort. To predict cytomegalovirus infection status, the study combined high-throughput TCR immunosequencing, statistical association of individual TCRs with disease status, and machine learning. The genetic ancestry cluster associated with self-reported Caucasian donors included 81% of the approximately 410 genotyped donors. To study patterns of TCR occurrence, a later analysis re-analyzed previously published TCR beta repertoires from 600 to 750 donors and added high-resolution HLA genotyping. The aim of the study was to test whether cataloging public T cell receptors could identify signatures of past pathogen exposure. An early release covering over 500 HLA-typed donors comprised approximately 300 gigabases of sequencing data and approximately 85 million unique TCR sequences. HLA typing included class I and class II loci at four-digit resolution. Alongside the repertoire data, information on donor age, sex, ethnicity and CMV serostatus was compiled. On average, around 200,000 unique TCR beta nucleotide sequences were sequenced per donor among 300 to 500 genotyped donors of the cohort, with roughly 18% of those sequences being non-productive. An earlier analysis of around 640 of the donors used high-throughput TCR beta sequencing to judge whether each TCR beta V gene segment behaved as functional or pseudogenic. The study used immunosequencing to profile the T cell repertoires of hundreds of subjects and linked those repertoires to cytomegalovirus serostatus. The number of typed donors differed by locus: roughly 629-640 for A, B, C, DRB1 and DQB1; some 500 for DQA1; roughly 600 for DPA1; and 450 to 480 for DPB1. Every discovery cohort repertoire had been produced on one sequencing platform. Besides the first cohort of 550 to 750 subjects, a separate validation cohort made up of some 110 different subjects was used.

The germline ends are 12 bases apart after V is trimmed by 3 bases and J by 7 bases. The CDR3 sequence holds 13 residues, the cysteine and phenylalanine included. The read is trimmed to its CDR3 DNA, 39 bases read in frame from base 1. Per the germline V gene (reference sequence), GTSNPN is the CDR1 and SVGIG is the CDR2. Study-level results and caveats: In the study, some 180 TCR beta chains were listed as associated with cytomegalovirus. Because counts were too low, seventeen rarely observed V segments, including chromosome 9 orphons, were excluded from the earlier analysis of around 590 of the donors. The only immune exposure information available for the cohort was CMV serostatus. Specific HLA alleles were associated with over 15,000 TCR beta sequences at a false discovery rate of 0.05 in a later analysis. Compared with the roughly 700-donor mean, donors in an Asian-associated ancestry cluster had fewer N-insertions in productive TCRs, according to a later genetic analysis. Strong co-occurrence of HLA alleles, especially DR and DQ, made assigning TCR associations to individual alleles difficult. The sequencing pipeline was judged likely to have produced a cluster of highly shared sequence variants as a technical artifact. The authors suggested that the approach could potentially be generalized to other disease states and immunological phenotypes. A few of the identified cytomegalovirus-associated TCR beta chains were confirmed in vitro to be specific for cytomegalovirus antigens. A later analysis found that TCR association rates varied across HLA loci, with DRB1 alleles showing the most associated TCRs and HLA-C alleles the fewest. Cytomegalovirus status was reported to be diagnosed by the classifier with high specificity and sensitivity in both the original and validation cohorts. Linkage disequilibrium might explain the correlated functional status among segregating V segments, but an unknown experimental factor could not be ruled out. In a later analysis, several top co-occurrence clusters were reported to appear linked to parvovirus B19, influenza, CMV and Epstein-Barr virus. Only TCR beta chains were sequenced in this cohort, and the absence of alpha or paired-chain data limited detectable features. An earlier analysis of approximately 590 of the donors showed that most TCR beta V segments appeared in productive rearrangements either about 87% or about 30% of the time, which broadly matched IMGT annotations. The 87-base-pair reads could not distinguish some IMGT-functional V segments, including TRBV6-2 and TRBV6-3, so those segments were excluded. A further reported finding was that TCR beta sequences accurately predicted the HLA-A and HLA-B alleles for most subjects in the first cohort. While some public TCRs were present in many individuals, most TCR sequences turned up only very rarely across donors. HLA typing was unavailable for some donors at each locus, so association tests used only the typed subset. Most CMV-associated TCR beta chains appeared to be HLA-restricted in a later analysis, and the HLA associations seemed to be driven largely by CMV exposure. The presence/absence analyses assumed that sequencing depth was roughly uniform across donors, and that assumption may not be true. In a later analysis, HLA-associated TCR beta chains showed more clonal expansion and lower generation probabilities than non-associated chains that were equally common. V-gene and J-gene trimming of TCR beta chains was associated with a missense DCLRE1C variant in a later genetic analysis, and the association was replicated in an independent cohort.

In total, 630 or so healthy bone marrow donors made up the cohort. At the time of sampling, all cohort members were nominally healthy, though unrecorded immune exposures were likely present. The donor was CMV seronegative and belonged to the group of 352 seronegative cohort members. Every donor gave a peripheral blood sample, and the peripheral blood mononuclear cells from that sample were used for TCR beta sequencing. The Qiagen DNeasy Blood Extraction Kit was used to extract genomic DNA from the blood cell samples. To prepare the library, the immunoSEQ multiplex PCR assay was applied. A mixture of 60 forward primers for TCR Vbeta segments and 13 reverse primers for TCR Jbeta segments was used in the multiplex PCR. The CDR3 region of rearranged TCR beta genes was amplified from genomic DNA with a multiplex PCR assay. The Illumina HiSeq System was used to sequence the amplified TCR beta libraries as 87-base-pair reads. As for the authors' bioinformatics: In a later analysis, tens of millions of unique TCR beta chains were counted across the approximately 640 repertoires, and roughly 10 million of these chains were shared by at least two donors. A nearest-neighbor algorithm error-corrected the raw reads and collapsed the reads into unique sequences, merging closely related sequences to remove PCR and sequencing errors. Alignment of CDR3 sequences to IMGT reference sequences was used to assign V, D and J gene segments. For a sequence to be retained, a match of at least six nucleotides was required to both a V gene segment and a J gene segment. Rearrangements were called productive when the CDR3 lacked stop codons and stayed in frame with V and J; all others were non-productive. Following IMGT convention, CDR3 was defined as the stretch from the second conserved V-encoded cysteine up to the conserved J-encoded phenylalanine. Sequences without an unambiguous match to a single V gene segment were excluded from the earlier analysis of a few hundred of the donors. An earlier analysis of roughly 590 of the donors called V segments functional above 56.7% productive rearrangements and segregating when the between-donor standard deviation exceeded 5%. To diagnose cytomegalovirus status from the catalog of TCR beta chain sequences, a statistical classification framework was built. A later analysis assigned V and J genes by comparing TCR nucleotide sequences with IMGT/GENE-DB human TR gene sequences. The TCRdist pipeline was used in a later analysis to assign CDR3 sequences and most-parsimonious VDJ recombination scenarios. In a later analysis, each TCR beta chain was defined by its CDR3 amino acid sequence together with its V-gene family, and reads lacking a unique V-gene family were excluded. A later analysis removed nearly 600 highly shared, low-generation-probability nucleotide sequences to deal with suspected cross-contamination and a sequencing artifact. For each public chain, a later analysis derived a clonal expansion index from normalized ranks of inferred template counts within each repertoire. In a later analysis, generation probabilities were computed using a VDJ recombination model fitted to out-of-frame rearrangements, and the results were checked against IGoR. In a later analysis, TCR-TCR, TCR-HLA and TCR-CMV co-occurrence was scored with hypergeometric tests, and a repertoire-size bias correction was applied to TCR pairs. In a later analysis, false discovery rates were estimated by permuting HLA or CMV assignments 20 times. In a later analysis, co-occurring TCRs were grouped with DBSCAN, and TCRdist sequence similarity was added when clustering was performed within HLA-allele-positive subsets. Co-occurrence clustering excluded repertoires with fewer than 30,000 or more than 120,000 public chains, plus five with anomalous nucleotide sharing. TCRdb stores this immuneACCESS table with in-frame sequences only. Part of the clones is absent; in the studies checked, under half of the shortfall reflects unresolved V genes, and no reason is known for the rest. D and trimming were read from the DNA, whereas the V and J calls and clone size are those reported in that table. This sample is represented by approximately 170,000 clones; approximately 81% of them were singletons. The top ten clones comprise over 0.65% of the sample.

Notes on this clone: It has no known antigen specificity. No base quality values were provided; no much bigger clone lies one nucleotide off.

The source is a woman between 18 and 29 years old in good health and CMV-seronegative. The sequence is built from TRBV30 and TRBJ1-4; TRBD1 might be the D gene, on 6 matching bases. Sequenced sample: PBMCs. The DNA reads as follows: TGTGCCTGGAGATCCGGGGGGGCTGAAAAACTGTTTTTT. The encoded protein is CAWRSGGAEKLFF.